This TCR beta chain stems from a study of B cell selection in AIRE deficiency. Libraries were prepared by immunoSEQ multiplex PCR; TCRdb keeps only in-frame clonotypes and omits some of them. The sample lists under 25,000 clones, 97% occurring once. In this sample, this clone turned up once. Germline lookup yields CDR1 SGHVS and CDR2 FNYEAQ. Trimming stripped 5 bases from V and 9 bases from J, with 17 bases between. The length of the CDR3 is 13 residues. The sorted conventional CD4 T cells were gated as CD4+CD127+. Material for sequencing was conventional CD4+ T cells sorted from PBMCs. This receptor was taken from a human donor with AIRE deficiency. The V call is TRBV7-6, the J call TRBJ2-7; possible D gene TRBD1, 6 bases. The CDR3 DNA reads as TGTGCCAGCAGCGGCAGCAGGGGCGGTGGGCAGTACTTC. This codes for CASSGSRGGGQYF.